This T cell receptor (beta chain) originates from a study of naive and memory T cell subsets. This clonotype was picked up many times. Its antigen is currently unknown. The library had UMIs added by 3' ligation of an oligonucleotide to TCR cDNA. RNA was extracted from 2 to 2.5 ml of whole blood of healthy adults. The SP2 primer and nested alpha and beta constant region primers amplified ligated cDNA in four rounds. For blood and skin samples, reverse transcription used TCR alpha and beta constant primers. MiXCR, applied by TCRdb to the 5' RACE reads, yields one record per CDR3 protein. The data hold approximately 49,000 distinct CDR3 sequences, with about 4.8% observed a single time. Whole-study results and caveats: The RNA method is potentially sensitive to activation and differentiation changes.

The receptor was isolated from a female donor in good health.

In DNA, the CDR3 is TGCAGCGTTGTCGGTACTTTAGCGTGGGAGCAGTACTTC. It encodes CSVVGTLAWEQYF. This chain uses TRBV29-1 with TRBJ2-7; D may be TRBD2 (5 bases). This CDR3 is 13 amino acids long. Germline V gene data show CDR1 as SQVTM and CDR2 as ANQGSEA. The ends were cut back, 4 bases at V and 7 bases at J, with 17 bases in the middle.